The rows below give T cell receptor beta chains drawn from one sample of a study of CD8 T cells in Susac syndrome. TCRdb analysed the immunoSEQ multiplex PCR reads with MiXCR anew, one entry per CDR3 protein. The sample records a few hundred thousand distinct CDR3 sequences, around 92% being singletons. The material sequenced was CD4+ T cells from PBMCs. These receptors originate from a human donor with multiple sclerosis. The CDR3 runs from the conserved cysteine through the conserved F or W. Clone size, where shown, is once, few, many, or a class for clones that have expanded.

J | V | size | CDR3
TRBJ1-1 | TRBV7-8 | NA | CASSLTEPNTEAFF
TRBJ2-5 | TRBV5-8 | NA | CASSPTQHLEKTQYF
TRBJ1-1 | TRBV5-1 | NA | CASSFGSGRGPMNTEAFF
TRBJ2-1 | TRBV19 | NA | CASSISGTSGEYNEQFF
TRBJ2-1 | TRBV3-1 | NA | CASSRSGASNEQFF
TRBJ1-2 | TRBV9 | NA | CASSTRGGGEYGYTF
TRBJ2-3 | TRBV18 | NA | CASSRRTSSFRDTQYF
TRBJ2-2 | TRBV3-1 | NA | CASSQAVGAVGELFF
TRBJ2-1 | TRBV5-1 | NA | CASRRGGGWNEQFF
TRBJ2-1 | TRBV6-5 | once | CASSSTLLYNEQFF
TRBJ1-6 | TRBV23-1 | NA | CASSQTSGSCSYNSPLHF
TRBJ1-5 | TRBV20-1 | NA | CSARDPRRRQPQHF
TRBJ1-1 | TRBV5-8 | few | CASSLGQPNTEAFF
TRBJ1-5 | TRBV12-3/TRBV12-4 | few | CASSPAGQPQHF
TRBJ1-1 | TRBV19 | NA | CASSIRGRDTEAFF
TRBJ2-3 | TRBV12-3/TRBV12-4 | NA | CASQEGLGADTQYF
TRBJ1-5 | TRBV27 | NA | CASSSKFNQPQHF
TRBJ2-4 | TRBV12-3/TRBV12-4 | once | CASSSEGLAGFQNIQYF
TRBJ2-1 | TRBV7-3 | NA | CASSLTGSPYNEQFF
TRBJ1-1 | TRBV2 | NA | CASSEFRNTEAFF
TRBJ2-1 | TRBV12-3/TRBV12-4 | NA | CASSMATNEQFF
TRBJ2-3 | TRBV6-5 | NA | CASSYSKSLAASTDTQYF
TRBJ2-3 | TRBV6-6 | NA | CASRRQGAKDTQYF
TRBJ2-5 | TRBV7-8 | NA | CASSFKTRRMETQYF
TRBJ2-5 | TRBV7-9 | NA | CASREQGGLETQYF
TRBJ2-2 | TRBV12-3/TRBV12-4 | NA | CASTRGWRGIVTGELFF
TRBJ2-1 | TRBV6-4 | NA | CASSDSRTGGGDEQFF
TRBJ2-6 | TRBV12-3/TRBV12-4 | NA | CATATAGANVLTF
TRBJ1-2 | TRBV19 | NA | CASSTEGTSDVRYGYTF
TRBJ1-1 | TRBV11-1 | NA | CASSLLGASNTEAFF
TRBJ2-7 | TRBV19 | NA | CASRARERTGLFCKEREQYF
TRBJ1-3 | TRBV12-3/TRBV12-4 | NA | CASTFYFDSGNTIYF
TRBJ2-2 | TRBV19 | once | CASSIDQRARGELFF
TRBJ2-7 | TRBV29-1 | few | CSVSGLAGAYEQYF
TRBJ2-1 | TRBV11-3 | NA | CASSLETTRYNEQFF
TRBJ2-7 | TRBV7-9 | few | CASSITYEQYF
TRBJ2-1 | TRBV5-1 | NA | CASTGGQHSYNEQFF
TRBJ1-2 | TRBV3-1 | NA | CASSHDRGRYGYTF
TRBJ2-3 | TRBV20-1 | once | CSASDRGRTDTQYF
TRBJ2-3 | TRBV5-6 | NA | CASSFRRQRTDTQYF
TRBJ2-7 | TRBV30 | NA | CAWSVRVEQYF
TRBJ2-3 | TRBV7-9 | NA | CAAGQGSDTQYF
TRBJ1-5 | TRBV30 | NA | CAWSQSLRDGVQPQHF
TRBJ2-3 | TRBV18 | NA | CASSPGYAGGSTDTQYF
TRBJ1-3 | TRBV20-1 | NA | CSAIALRQSGNTIYF
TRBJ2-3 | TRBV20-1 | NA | CSARSGTSGGAADTQYF
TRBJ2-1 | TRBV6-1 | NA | CASSETRTSVNEQFF
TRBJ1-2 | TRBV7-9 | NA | CASSPTRTASYGYTF
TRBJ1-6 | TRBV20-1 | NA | CSARAGALASPLHF
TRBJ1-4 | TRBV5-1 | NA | CASSLYPSTNEKLFF
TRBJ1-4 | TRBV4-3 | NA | CASSQDGGTPLRKLFF
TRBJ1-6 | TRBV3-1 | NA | CASSPEEGRSPLHF
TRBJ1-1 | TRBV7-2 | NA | CASSSGSRDTEAFF
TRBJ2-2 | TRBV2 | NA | CASRISTGEVTGELFF